This T cell receptor (beta chain) was profiled in a study of shared T cell receptors in the human thymus. This clone has only a few counts. The CDR3 runs to 15 residues. Germline assignment: CDR1 MDHEN and CDR2 SYDVKM. With 5 bases removed from V and 5 bases from J, the gap between germline ends came to 18 bases. This table comes from immunoSEQ multiplex PCR, and its TCRdb copy is limited to in-frame clones, with some not included. The sample consists of roughly 710,000 clones, roughly 88% of them appearing once. The sample was also linked to a second study, of human thymus T cells. This second report adds: Thymus pieces cut out during corrective heart surgery were the tissue that was used.

The sequencing sample was made of thymocytes. This clonotype was obtained from a girl under three years old with a congenital heart defect. This chain uses TRBV28 with TRBJ1-1, with D hard to call. The CDR3 region is CASSIGRLGRTEAFF. The CDR3 DNA sequence: TGTGCCAGCAGTATTGGACGACTGGGGAGGACTGAAGCTTTCTTT. The full variable domain, its missing parts supplied by reference TRBV28 and TRBJ1-1, is DVKVTQSSRYLVKRTGEKVFLECVQDMDHENMFWYRQDPGLGLRLIYFSYDVKMKEKGDIPEGYSVSREKKERFSLILESASTNQTSMYLCASSIGRLGRTEAFFGQGTRLTVV.